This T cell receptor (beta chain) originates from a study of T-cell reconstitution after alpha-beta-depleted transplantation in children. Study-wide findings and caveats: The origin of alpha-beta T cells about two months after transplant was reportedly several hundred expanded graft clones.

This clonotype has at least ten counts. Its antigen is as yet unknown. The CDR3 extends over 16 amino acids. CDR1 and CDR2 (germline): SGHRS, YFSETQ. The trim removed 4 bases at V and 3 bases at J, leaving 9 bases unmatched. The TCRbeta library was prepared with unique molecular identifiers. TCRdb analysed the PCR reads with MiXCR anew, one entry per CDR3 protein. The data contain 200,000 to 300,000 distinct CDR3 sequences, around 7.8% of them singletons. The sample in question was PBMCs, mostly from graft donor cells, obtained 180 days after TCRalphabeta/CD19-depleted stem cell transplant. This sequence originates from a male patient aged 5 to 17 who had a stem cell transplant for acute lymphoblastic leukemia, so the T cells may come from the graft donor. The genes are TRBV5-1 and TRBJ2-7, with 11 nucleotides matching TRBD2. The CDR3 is CASSPTTSGGNYEQYF. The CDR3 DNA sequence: TGCGCCAGCAGCCCAACAACTAGCGGGGGCAACTACGAGCAGTACTTC.